This T cell receptor beta chain was observed in a study of blood T cell repertoires in COVID-19. At the level of the study: PBMCs, B-cell-depleted T cells, or T cells were the source of the cDNA or gDNA that made up the material.

V shed 8 bases and J 2 bases; nucleotides not matched to a gene: 4. Germline loops: CDR1 SGHRS, CDR2 YFSETQ. This CDR3 contains 13 residues. Produced via immunoSEQ multiplex PCR; TCRdb's table is partial and in-frame only. The repertoire holds some 110,000 clones, 82% seen once, with about 4.5% in the top ten. The sequenced material came from peripheral blood. This sequence originates from a woman in her 70s with acute or convalescent COVID-19. This sequence joins TRBV5-1 and TRBJ1-2, with TRBD1 matching over 9 bases. Here the CDR3 DNA reads TGCGCCAGTCGACAGGGGGTAAACTATGGCTACACCTTC. Protein: CASRQGVNYGYTF.